The 13 T cell receptor beta chains below all came from one sample that was sequenced in a study of T cell responses to AZD1222 COVID-19 vaccine. Sequencing was performed with immunoSEQ multiplex PCR; in TCRdb, only in-frame clones are kept and a portion is missing. The sample comprises over 120,000 clones, roughly 87% of which are singletons, and under 2% rests with the top ten. This specimen consisted of peripheral blood, obtained 28 days after the second AZD1222 dose. The receptor source for this set is an adult who received the AZD1222 COVID-19 vaccine.

The chain uses TRBV30 and TRBJ1-1; tentatively, D is TRBD1 (5 bases). Germline values: CDR1 GTSNPN, CDR2 SVGIG (reference sequence). The CDR3 runs to 13 residues. Trimming took off 3 bases at V and 10 bases at J, with 18 bases between the two ends. CDR3 DNA: TGTGCCTGGAGCACCACCGGGAGGGGCCGAGCTTTCTTT. Its protein product is CAWSTTGRGRAFF.

The chain has TRBV27 and TRBJ1-2; D gene unclear. The CDR3 covers 16 residues. V lost 5 bases to trimming and J lost 0 bases, with 16 bases between them. Germline V lookup: CDR1 MNHEY, CDR2 SMNVEV (reference sequence). The CDR3 loop reads CASSAQQGKANYGYTF. Written as DNA, the CDR3 is TGTGCCAGCAGTGCCCAACAAGGAAAAGCTAACTATGGCTACACCTTC.

The chain carries TRBV6-6 and TRBJ1-1; unclear D gene. Deletions cut 4 bases from V and 1 base from J, with 10 bases between. This CDR3 has 14 residues. CDR1 is MNHNY, CDR2 SVGAGI, per germline (reference sequence). The chain's CDR3 is CASSSPIGNTEAFF. CDR3 bases: TGTGCCAGCAGTTCGCCAATCGGGAACACTGAAGCTTTCTTT.

This clone was counted between two and nine times. The chain combines TRBV7-2 with TRBJ1-2; no clear D gene. Trimming cost V 2 bases and J 5 bases, with 15 bases left between them. CDR3 length: 15 amino acids. Germline CDR1 SGHTA, CDR2 FQGNSA. The CDR3 spells CASSLREGSDYGYTF. The CDR3 bases are TGTGCCAGCAGCTTAAGGGAAGGGAGTGATTATGGCTACACCTTC.

This chain connects TRBV7-9 to TRBJ1-4; D is unclear. Looked up from germline, CDR1 is SEHNR and CDR2 is FQNEAQ (reference sequence). V was trimmed by 2 bases and J by 7 bases, leaving 2 bases between them. CDR3 length equals 11 residues. In nucleotides, the CDR3 is TGTGCCAGCAGCTTACTTGAAAAACTGTTTTTT. This codes for CASSLLEKLFF.

This chain connects TRBV19 to TRBJ1-1, with 7 bases identical to TRBD1. Trimming at V came to 3 bases and at J to 1 base, leaving 5 bases not matched to a gene. The length of the CDR3 is 15 residues. Germline lookup yields CDR1 LNHDA and CDR2 SQIVND (reference sequence). DNA for the CDR3: TGTGCCAGTAGTATCGACCGGGACAGGAACACTGAAGCTTTCTTT. This codes for CASSIDRDRNTEAFF. Complete variable domain (other parts from reference TRBV19 and TRBJ1-1): DGGITQSPKYLFRKEGQNVTLSCEQNLNHDAMYWYRQDPGQGLRLIYYSQIVNDFQKGDIAEGYSVSREKKESFPLTVTSAQKNPTAFYLCASSIDRDRNTEAFFGQGTRLTVV.

This clone was seen a single time. V gene TRBV7-3 combines with J gene TRBJ1-2; tentative D call: TRBD1 (6 bases). The CDR3 is 14 amino acids. Germline-derived CDR1 and CDR2 are SGHTA and FQGTGA. V lost 0 bases and J 6 bases, leaving 11 bases between the germline ends. The CDR3 loop reads CASSLTAGADGYTF. CDR3 DNA sequence: TGTGCCAGCAGCTTAACAGCAGGGGCAGATGGCTACACCTTC.

The chain combines TRBV19 with TRBJ1-5; D is unclear. The CDR3 loop spans 15 amino acids. Germline CDR1 reads LNHDA; CDR2 reads SQIVND (reference sequence). Between the trimmed V and J ends, which lost 8 bases and 0 bases, there was a span of 14 bases. The CDR3 sequence is CASSSVYFSNQPQHF. CDR3 nucleotides: TGTGCCAGTTCTTCTGTGTACTTTAGCAATCAGCCCCAGCATTTT.

CDR3 sequence: CASSDSGLYLYNEQFF. DNA of the CDR3: TGCGCCAGCAGTGACTCGGGACTCTACCTCTACAATGAGCAGTTCTTC. This sequence joins TRBV10-2 and TRBJ2-1; D is possibly TRBD2 (6 bases). CDR1 WSHSY and CDR2 SAAADI come from the germline V gene. The CDR3 has 16 amino acids. The V end was cut by 3 bases, the J end by 3 bases, with 15 bases between.

The gene calls are TRBV7-8 and TRBJ2-7; D remains unclear. Germline CDR1 reads SGHVS; CDR2 reads FQNEAQ. V was shortened by 4 bases and J by 7 bases, with 20 bases between the two germline ends. This CDR3 is built from 15 residues. The CDR3 sequence is CASSSSRVSIYEQYF. The CDR3 DNA reads as TGTGCCAGCAGCTCAAGTCGTGTCAGCATCTATGAGCAGTACTTC.

The rearrangement links TRBV6-5 to TRBJ2-7; the D gene could be TRBD1 or TRBD2 (5 bases each). Germline V CDR1 and CDR2: MNHEY, SVGAGI. The length of the CDR3 is 15 residues. The germline V and J ends were trimmed by 7 bases and 0 bases, with 16 bases remaining between them. CDR3 sequence: CASTPMGTSSYEQYF. The CDR3 region has the DNA TGTGCCAGCACCCCCATGGGGACGAGCTCCTACGAGCAGTACTTC.

The chain links TRBV4-1 to TRBJ1-2, with a tentative D call TRBD1 (6 bases). The germline V gene encodes CDR1 MGHRA and CDR2 YSYEKL. CDR3 length: 15 amino acids. V gave up 2 bases and J gave up 4 bases, with 14 bases separating them. In nucleotides, the CDR3 is TGCGCCAGCAGCCAATCTTTAGGGGGGCCCTATGGCTACACCTTC. Protein product: CASSQSLGGPYGYTF.

The chain carries TRBV7-9 and TRBJ1-2, with D perhaps matching TRBD1 (6 bases). Germline CDR1 is SEHNR and CDR2 is FQNEAQ (reference sequence). The CDR3 contains 15 residues. V was pared by 5 bases and J by 8 bases, with 21 bases between. The CDR3 bases are TGTGCCAGCAGCGTGTATTCCAGGGGCTTGCGGGGCTACACCTTC. The encoded protein is CASSVYSRGLRGYTF.